A selection of T cell receptor beta chains follows, all from one sample in a study of blood T cells in healthy people across ages. TCRdb reprocessed the 5' RACE reads via MiXCR and lists one record per CDR3 protein. The repertoire has about 1.8 million distinct CDR3 sequences, 40% to 55% of them found once; the top ten carry approximately 2%. The sequenced sample consisted of blood. The receptors derive from a woman in her forties in good health. CDR3s leave out the opening cysteine and the closing phenylalanine or tryptophan.

TRBV20-1	TRBJ2-7	SARDFLAGPSYEQY
TRBV5-1	TRBJ1-2	ASSLGTPVRNPTYYGYT
TRBV9	TRBJ2-5	ASSVAAGGSQETQY
TRBV21-1	TRBJ2-7	ASSQHRIGGLPYEQY
TRBV29-1	TRBJ1-1	SVEDRGGVGTEAF
TRBV7-9	TRBJ1-2	ASSFPGQGSYGYT
TRBV4-3	TRBJ2-3	ASSQDLTSGATDTQY
TRBV29-1	TRBJ2-1	SGKRGGSSYNEQF
TRBV7-9	TRBJ2-7	ASSLETGPIEQY
TRBV5-1	-	ASSLGTGGRGIQY
TRBV4-3	TRBJ1-2	ASSHSKGQGSYT
TRBV6-6	TRBJ2-7	ASSFTGEHEQY
TRBV11-2	TRBJ2-1	ASSYGLAGAEQF
TRBV9	-	ASSVGPRADSYEQY
TRBV6-1	TRBJ1-5	ASSEPTGGTSNQPQH
TRBV5-1	TRBJ1-4	ASSVGPAGTNEKLF
TRBV4-2	TRBJ2-2	ASSQEGTGYSSGELF
TRBV24-1	TRBJ2-3	ATSDATSPDTQY
TRBV21-1	TRBJ1-2	ASSSPRPNYGYT
TRBV28	TRBJ1-2	ASSSSQRQGAIYGYT
TRBV5-1	-	ASSPQPTGTPQLETQY
TRBV12-3/TRBV12-4	TRBJ1-5	ASSSHLENQPQH
TRBV29-1	TRBJ2-4	SVEPLSGGAYGQY
TRBV7-2	TRBJ2-6	ASSGWTGGVFGANVLT
TRBV28	TRBJ2-7	ASRATGAPYEQY
TRBV25-1	TRBJ1-4	ASRDSLLNEKLF
TRBV5-1	TRBJ2-3	ASSSLGTALTDTQY
TRBV24-1	TRBJ2-1	ATSIGGSEQF
TRBV2	TRBJ2-7	ASSADGGVPYEQY